A selection of T cell receptor beta chains follows, all from one sample in a study of regulatory and conventional T cells in RAG deficiency. Generated by immunoSEQ multiplex PCR, the TCRdb table keeps only in-frame clones and is missing some. The sample yields about 30,000 clones, 96% seen once. These records were also assigned to another study, of regulatory T cells.

Sequenced: CD25- CD4+ T cells sorted from blood. These receptor sequences come from a human donor in good health. The CDR3 runs from the conserved cysteine through the conserved F or W. D genes are given only for firm matches. Only some rows state a clone size, as once, few, many or a class for expanded clones.

CDR3aa: CASSQVLQGANEQFF
CDR3nt: TGCGCCAGCAGCCAAGTTTTGCAGGGCGCCAATGAGCAGTTCTTC
j_gene: TRBJ2-1
abundance: NA
v_gene: TRBV4-1
len: 15
d_gene: NA

CDR3aa: CASAGSGYHEQYF
CDR3nt: TGTGCCAGCGCAGGTTCAGGGTACCACGAGCAGTACTTC
j_gene: TRBJ2-7
abundance: NA
v_gene: TRBV2
len: 13
d_gene: NA

CDR3aa: CATSRDREETQYF
CDR3nt: TGTGCCACCAGCAGAGATCGGGAGGAGACCCAGTACTTC
j_gene: TRBJ2-5
abundance: once
v_gene: TRBV15
len: 13
d_gene: NA

CDR3aa: CSVLTFYGSNEQYF
CDR3nt: TGCAGCGTTCTCACTTTTTACGGGAGTAACGAGCAGTACTTC
j_gene: TRBJ2-7
abundance: NA
v_gene: TRBV29-1
len: 14
d_gene: NA

CDR3aa: CASSFHSYEQYF
CDR3nt: TGTGCCAGCAGCTTCCACAGCTACGAGCAGTACTTC
j_gene: TRBJ2-7
abundance: few
v_gene: TRBV7-2
len: 12
d_gene: NA

CDR3aa: CASSSRASGSNSYEQYF
CDR3nt: TGTGCCAGCAGCTCCCGGGCTAGCGGGAGTAACAGCTACGAGCAGTACTTC
j_gene: TRBJ2-7
abundance: NA
v_gene: TRBV4-2
len: 17
d_gene: TRBD2

CDR3aa: CASIVQGGSYNEQFF
CDR3nt: TGTGCCAGTATCGTACAGGGTGGGAGCTACAATGAGCAGTTCTTC
j_gene: TRBJ2-1
abundance: NA
v_gene: TRBV19
len: 15
d_gene: NA

CDR3aa: CASSLTGDLGPQHF
CDR3nt: TGTGCCAGCAGCTTGACAGGGGACCTTGGGCCCCAGCATTTT
j_gene: TRBJ1-5
abundance: NA
v_gene: TRBV11-2
len: 14
d_gene: TRBD1

CDR3aa: CASSLGTASYEQYF
CDR3nt: TGCGCCAGCAGCTTGGGTACAGCCTCCTACGAGCAGTACTTC
j_gene: TRBJ2-7
abundance: NA
v_gene: TRBV5-1
len: 14
d_gene: NA

CDR3aa: CASSPLGVEGTEAFF
CDR3nt: TGTGCCAGCTCACCTTTGGGGGTGGAGGGCACTGAAGCTTTCTTT
j_gene: TRBJ1-1
abundance: once
v_gene: TRBV18
len: 15
d_gene: NA

CDR3aa: CASSSGLAAVGETQYF
CDR3nt: TGTGCCAGCAGCTCCGGACTAGCGGCTGTTGGAGAGACCCAGTACTTC
j_gene: TRBJ2-5
abundance: NA
v_gene: TRBV5-8
len: 16
d_gene: TRBD2

CDR3aa: CASSKMTGGSYEQYF
CDR3nt: TGTGCCAGCAGTAAAATGACAGGGGGCTCCTACGAGCAGTACTTC
j_gene: TRBJ2-7
abundance: NA
v_gene: TRBV2
len: 15
d_gene: TRBD1

CDR3aa: CASSDLAGLTNNEQFF
CDR3nt: TGTGCCAGCAGTGATTTAGCGGGACTAACTAACAATGAGCAGTTCTTC
j_gene: TRBJ2-1
abundance: NA
v_gene: TRBV25-1
len: 16
d_gene: TRBD2

CDR3aa: CASSSREREQFF
CDR3nt: TGTGCCAGCAGCTCCCGCGAGAGGGAACAGTTCTTC
j_gene: TRBJ2-1
abundance: NA
v_gene: TRBV11-3
len: 12
d_gene: NA

CDR3aa: CASSQERIGGYNEQFF
CDR3nt: TGCGCCAGCAGCCAAGAGAGGATCGGGGGCTACAATGAGCAGTTCTTC
j_gene: TRBJ2-1
abundance: NA
v_gene: TRBV4-3
len: 16
d_gene: NA

CDR3aa: CASSDEAGGPYEQYF
CDR3nt: TGTGCCAGCAGTGACGAGGCGGGAGGTCCCTACGAGCAGTACTTC
j_gene: TRBJ2-7
abundance: NA
v_gene: TRBV2
len: 15
d_gene: TRBD2

CDR3aa: CASSPQQRNLNTEAFF
CDR3nt: TGTGCCAGCAGCCCACAGCAGAGAAACCTGAACACTGAAGCTTTCTTT
j_gene: TRBJ1-1
abundance: NA
v_gene: TRBV27
len: 16
d_gene: NA

CDR3aa: CASSVQATLEGNTIYF
CDR3nt: TGTGCCAGCAGTGTCCAAGCCACCCTCGAAGGAAACACCATATATTTT
j_gene: TRBJ1-3
abundance: NA
v_gene: TRBV6-1
len: 16
d_gene: NA